A single sample is the source of the 16 T cell receptor beta chains below, sequenced in a study of cytomegalovirus exposure and HLA in healthy donors. With 60 Vbeta and 13 Jbeta primers, the PCR was carried out. Some clones are missing from TCRdb's copy, which holds only in-frame ones; the method was immunoSEQ multiplex PCR. This repertoire shows about 160,000 clones, around 70% found once; its top ten account for roughly 4.5%. The sample was PBMCs. The receptors originated from a man aged 18 to 30 in good health and CMV-seropositive.

The chain combines TRBV7-9 with TRBJ1-1, with D hard to call. Germline V gene sequence: CDR1 SEHNR, CDR2 FQNEAQ (reference sequence). The length of the CDR3 is 12 residues. V was pared by 0 bases and J by 5 bases, with 4 bases between. The CDR3 bases are TGTGCCAGCAGCTTAGCGCAGACTGAAGCTTTCTTT. Translated: CASSLAQTEAFF.

CDR3 loop: CASSHDRASQYF. In DNA, the CDR3 is TGTGCCAGCAGCCACGACAGGGCCTCGCAGTATTTT. The genes are TRBV28 and TRBJ2-3, with TRBD1 matching 7 bases. The V and J ends lost 6 bases and 10 bases, in that order; junction bases with no gene match: 7. Per germline, CDR1 MDHEN and CDR2 SYDVKM. The CDR3 consists of 12 residues.

In DNA, the CDR3 is TGTGCCATCAGGAGGGGGAGAGCAACTAATGAAAAACTGTTTTTT. Protein: CAIRRGRATNEKLFF. The V and J genes are TRBV10-3 and TRBJ1-4, with D perhaps TRBD1 (6 bases). Deletions cut 6 bases from V and 0 bases from J, with 11 bases between. This CDR3 region has 15 residues. Germline V gene data show CDR1 as ENHRY and CDR2 as SYGVKD.

J is TRBJ2-1 and V is TRBV29-1, with D possibly TRBD2 on 5 matching bases. The germline V and J ends were trimmed by 6 bases and 0 bases, with 12 bases remaining between them. Germline V CDR1 and CDR2: SQVTM, ANQGSEA. This CDR3 is built from 14 residues. The CDR3 loop is CSVGAESSYNEQFF. Written as DNA, the CDR3 is TGCAGCGTGGGAGCGGAAAGCTCCTACAATGAGCAGTTCTTC.

The V call is TRBV5-6, the J call TRBJ2-3; 7 bases are a match to TRBD1. The germline gives CDR1 SGHDT, CDR2 YYEEEE. The CDR3 contains 14 residues. V was pared by 4 bases and J by 2 bases, with 4 bases of the junction left unmatched. As DNA, the CDR3 is TGTGCCAGCAGCCAAGACAGGGTCACAGATACGCAGTATTTT. Translating gives CASSQDRVTDTQYF.

This clone has more than one count but fewer than ten. The genes are TRBV7-2 and TRBJ1-1; weak D call: TRBD1 (6 bases). The CDR3 length is 13 residues. CDR1 is SGHTA, CDR2 FQGNSA, per germline. Trimming removed 5 bases from V and 3 bases from J, with 10 bases in between. DNA for the CDR3: TGTGCCAGCAGCCTTAGGACAGACACTGAAGCTTTCTTT. Translation: CASSLRTDTEAFF.

This clone came up once. CDR3 sequence (DNA): TGTGCCAGCAGTGCGGGACAGGGAAGAAACTATGGCTACACCTTC. This encodes CASSAGQGRNYGYTF. The chain carries TRBV6-1 and TRBJ1-2; 9 positions agree with TRBD1. V was clipped by 4 bases and J by 2 bases; unmatched bases: 5. Germline CDR1 and CDR2: MNHNS and SASEGT. The CDR3 contains 15 residues.

CDR3 sequence: CASSPPVAGAHQETQYF. CDR3 DNA sequence: TGTGCCAGTAGCCCCCCAGTAGCGGGGGCCCACCAAGAGACCCAGTACTTC. V is TRBV19 and J is TRBJ2-5, with 9 positions matching TRBD2. Germline V gene lookup returns CDR1 LNHDA and CDR2 SQIVND (reference sequence). This CDR3 comprises 17 residues. The trim removed 6 bases at V and 0 bases at J, leaving 11 bases unmatched. The whole variable domain, remainder taken from reference TRBV19 and TRBJ2-5, is DGGITQSPKYLFRKEGQNVTLSCEQNLNHDAMYWYRQDPGQGLRLIYYSQIVNDFQKGDIAEGYSVSREKKESFPLTVTSAQKNPTAFYLCASSPPVAGAHQETQYFGPGTRLLVL.

V is TRBV5-1 and J is TRBJ2-1, with TRBD2 identical over 8 bases. V dropped 1 base and J dropped 5; count of bases not matched to a gene: 5. This CDR3 has 15 residues. In germline, CDR1 is SGHRS, CDR2 YFSETQ. DNA of the CDR3: TGCGCCAGCAGCTTGACTAGCGGAGGCCACAATGAGCAGTTCTTC. Residues: CASSLTSGGHNEQFF.

A note on this clone: The same CDR3 can be traced to other DNA sequences in this sample. The chain recombines TRBV2 with TRBJ2-5; TRBD2 matches 12 bases. J gave up 0 bases and V 6 bases, and 11 bases lay outside the gene matches. Germline-derived CDR1 and CDR2 are SNHLY and FYNNEI. CDR3 length: 18 residues. CDR3 sequence reads: CASSEPSGRALYQETQYF. DNA for the CDR3: TGTGCCAGCAGCGAACCTAGCGGGAGGGCCTTGTACCAAGAGACCCAGTACTTC. The variable domain in full, completed from reference TRBV2 and TRBJ2-5, reads EPEVTQTPSHQVTQMGQEVILRCVPISNHLYFYWYRQILGQKVEFLVSFYNNEISEKSEIFDDQFSVERPDGSNFTLKIRSTKLEDSAMYFCASSEPSGRALYQETQYFGPGTRLLVL.

A few counts support this clone. The chain carries TRBV30 and TRBJ1-2; the match to TRBD1 covers 10 bases. CDR1 GTSNPN and CDR2 SVGIG come from the germline V gene (reference sequence). Unmatched junction bases numbered 3, after V lost 5 bases and J lost 6 bases. This CDR3 spans 12 amino acids. CDR3 sequence: CAWEGQGDGYTF. Here the CDR3 DNA reads TGTGCCTGGGAAGGACAGGGGGATGGCTACACCTTC.

This clone has just a few counts. V is TRBV28 and J is TRBJ2-3; D perhaps matches TRBD2 (7 bases). Germline CDR1 MDHEN, CDR2 SYDVKM. The V and J ends lost 7 bases and 6 bases respectively, with 11 bases between them. The CDR3 consists of 12 residues. The CDR3 bases are TGTGCCAGCATGGAGGGGGGGGATACGCAGTATTTT. Protein: CASMEGGDTQYF.

The chain couples TRBV7-9 to TRBJ1-1; weak D call: TRBD1 (6 bases). The CDR3 covers 17 residues. V lost 7 bases, J lost 7 bases, and 28 bases lay in between. CDR1 and CDR2 (germline): SEHNR, FQNEAQ (reference sequence). As DNA, the CDR3 is TGTGCCAGCACCTTCTTTAGGGACACGACCCCGCATATTGAAGCTTTCTTT. Protein: CASTFFRDTTPHIEAFF.

The V call is TRBV7-2, the J call TRBJ1-3, with a possible D match to TRBD1 (5 bases). The CDR3 is made up of 15 amino acids. Germline CDR1 is SGHTA and CDR2 is FQGNSA. Trimming removed 1 base at V and 0 bases at J, with 7 bases between. CDR3 amino acids: CASSLGGGSGNTIYF. As DNA, the CDR3 is TGTGCCAGCAGCTTAGGGGGCGGCTCTGGAAACACCATATATTTT.

The V gene is TRBV29-1, the J gene TRBJ2-2; 7 nucleotides agree with TRBD1. Germline-derived CDR1 and CDR2 are SQVTM and ANQGSEA. There are 14 residues in the CDR3. The J segment lost 6 bases and the V segment lost 6 bases, leaving 10 bases of the junction unmatched. The DNA of the CDR3 is TGCAGCGTCCGCCCTGGACAGGTCCCCGGGGAGCTGTTTTTT. Amino acid sequence: CSVRPGQVPGELFF.

The chain uses TRBV5-6 and TRBJ2-5; tentative D call: TRBD2 (6 bases). Germline loops: CDR1 SGHDT, CDR2 YYEEEE. V was pared by 3 bases and J by 1 base, with 13 bases between. CDR3 size: 15 residues. The CDR3 DNA follows: TGTGCCAGCAGCTGGGGGGTCAGAACCCAAGAGACCCAGTACTTC. Protein: CASSWGVRTQETQYF.